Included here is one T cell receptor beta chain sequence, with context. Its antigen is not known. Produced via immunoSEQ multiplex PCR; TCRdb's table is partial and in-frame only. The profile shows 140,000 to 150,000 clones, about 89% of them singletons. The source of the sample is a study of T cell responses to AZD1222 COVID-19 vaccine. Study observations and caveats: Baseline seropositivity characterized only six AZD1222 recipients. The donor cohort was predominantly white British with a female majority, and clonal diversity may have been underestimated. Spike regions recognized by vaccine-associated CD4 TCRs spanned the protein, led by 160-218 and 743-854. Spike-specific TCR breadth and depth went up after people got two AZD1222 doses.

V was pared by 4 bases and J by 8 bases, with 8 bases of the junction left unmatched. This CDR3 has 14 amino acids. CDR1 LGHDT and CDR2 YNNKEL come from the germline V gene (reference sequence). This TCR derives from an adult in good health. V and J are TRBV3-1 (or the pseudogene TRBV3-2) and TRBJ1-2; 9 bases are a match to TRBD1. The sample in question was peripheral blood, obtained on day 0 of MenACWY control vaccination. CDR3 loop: CASSPGQGGRGYTF. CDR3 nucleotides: TGTGCCAGCAGCCCGGGACAGGGCGGTCGCGGCTACACCTTC.